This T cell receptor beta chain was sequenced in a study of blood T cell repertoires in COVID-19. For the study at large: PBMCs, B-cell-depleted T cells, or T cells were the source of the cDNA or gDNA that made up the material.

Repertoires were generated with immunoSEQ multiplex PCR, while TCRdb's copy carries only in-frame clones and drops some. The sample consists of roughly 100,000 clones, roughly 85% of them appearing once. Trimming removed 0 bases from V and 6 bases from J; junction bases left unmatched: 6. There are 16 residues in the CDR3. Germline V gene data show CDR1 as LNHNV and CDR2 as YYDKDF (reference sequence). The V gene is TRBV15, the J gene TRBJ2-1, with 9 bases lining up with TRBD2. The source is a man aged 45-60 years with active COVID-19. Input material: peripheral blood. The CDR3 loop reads CATSRDPGTSTNEQFF. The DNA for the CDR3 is TGTGCCACCAGCAGAGATCCCGGGACTAGCACCAATGAGCAGTTCTTC.